These T cell receptor beta chains were read from a single sample in a study of T cell changes during pregnancy in multiple sclerosis. Assay used: immunoSEQ multiplex PCR; TCRdb lists only in-frame clones, some missing. This table has approximately 50,000 clones, 90% appearing once. The material was peripheral blood, obtained in the third trimester of pregnancy. The receptor source for this set is a female donor in good health, enrolled as a control in a pregnancy study. CDR3s include the opening cysteine and the closing phenylalanine or tryptophan. The D gene is left open where the match is weak. Clone size is shown for a subset of rows, as once, few, many or a class of expanded clone.

D	length	V	size	J	DNA	CDR3
NA	12	TRBV6-6	NA	TRBJ1-1	TGTGCCAGCAGTGAGGAAGGGACAAAAGCTTTCTTT	CASSEEGTKAFF
TRBD2	14	TRBV15	NA	TRBJ2-5	TGTGCCACCAGCAGTAAGCGGGAGAAAGAGACCCAGTACTTC	CATSSKREKETQYF
NA	15	TRBV7-2	NA	TRBJ2-7	TGTGCCAGCAGCCGAACATTAAGTGCCACCTACGAGCAGTACTTC	CASSRTLSATYEQYF
NA	13	TRBV4-3	NA	TRBJ1-2	TGCGCCAGCAGCCGCCTACAGGGCTATGGCTACACCTTC	CASSRLQGYGYTF
NA	13	TRBV23-1	NA	TRBJ1-1	TGCGCCAGCAGCCCCCGGCGGATCACTGAAGCTTTCTTT	CASSPRRITEAFF
NA	14	TRBV9	NA	TRBJ2-7	TGTGCCAGCAGCGTAGGGGGGGGCACCTACGAGCAGTACTTC	CASSVGGGTYEQYF
NA	14	TRBV5-1	NA	TRBJ2-2	TGCGCCAGCAGCTTCGGAGCGGTCACCGGGGAGCTGTTTTTT	CASSFGAVTGELFF
NA	16	TRBV2	NA	TRBJ2-1	TGTGCCAGCAGGGTCGGTAGTAGCGGAGGAGACAATGAGCAGTTCTTC	CASRVGSSGGDNEQFF
TRBD1	13	TRBV19	NA	TRBJ1-1	TGTGCCAGTTCACAGGGGGCGGACACTGAAGCTTTCTTT	CASSQGADTEAFF
TRBD1	13	TRBV18	NA	TRBJ2-7	TGTGCCAGCCGAGGACAGGGGCGCTACGAGCAGTACTTC	CASRGQGRYEQYF
NA	13	TRBV6-5	once	TRBJ1-2	TGTGCCAGCAGCAGGGGCGGCATCTATGGCTACACCTTC	CASSRGGIYGYTF
NA	19	TRBV11-2	NA	TRBJ2-1	TGTGCCAGCAGCTTAGACTTCAGGGGCTTGGCCATCTCCTACAATGAGCAGTTCTTC	CASSLDFRGLAISYNEQFF
TRBD2	14	TRBV29-1	NA	TRBJ2-5	TGCAGCGTGGCGGGGAGGGTCGTGCCGGAGACCCAGTACTTC	CSVAGRVVPETQYF
TRBD2	11	TRBV25-1	NA	TRBJ2-1	TGTGCCAGCAGTGGGCTAGCGGGGGAGTTCTTC	CASSGLAGEFF
TRBD1	16	TRBV18	NA	TRBJ1-1	TGTGCCAGCTCACCTATGAGACCGGGACAGGGACCTGAAGCTTTCTTT	CASSPMRPGQGPEAFF
TRBD1	16	TRBV18	NA	TRBJ1-3	TGTGCCAGCTCACCGGAAAGGACAGGGACGGGAAACACCATATATTTT	CASSPERTGTGNTIYF